This T cell receptor beta chain originates from a study of T-cell reconstitution after alpha-beta-depleted transplantation in children (dated by TCRdb to about 2016). For the study in its entirety: The study quantitatively tracked T-cell immune reconstitution after TCRalphabeta/CD19-depleted allogeneic hematopoietic cell transplantation in children using TCR repertoire profiling.

Per the germline V gene, WSHSY is the CDR1 and SAAADI is the CDR2. Taken from cysteine to phenylalanine, the CDR3 has 15 residues. Of all the DNA, just the CDR3 is kept, 45 bases in frame from base 1. At the junction V is shortened by 6 bases and J by 2 bases; bases outside the gene matches: 7. The library was made by PCR. Sequencer: Illumina HiSeq 2500. To normalize quantification of the TCRbeta repertoire, the TCR libraries were built with molecular barcoding that relied on unique molecular identifiers. TCRdb reprocessing: public reads trimmed at Q25 with fastp, clones called with MiXCR, in-frame beta chains kept. Rows with one shared CDR3 protein collapse into an entry with the most common genes and DNA. A total of about 200,000 distinct CDR3 sequences appear in this sample, approximately 15% of them only once. Over 10% of the sample rests with the top ten. There are many counts of this clonotype. It has no known antigen specificity. No base-level quality is on record; no much larger clone is a single base apart.

In this chain, TRBV10-2 is recombined with TRBJ1-2; 9 bases in the junction line up with TRBD1. The sample was PBMCs from the stem cell graft donor, taken from the stem cell graft. This TCR came from a human donor who donated a stem cell graft to a child with acute lymphoblastic leukemia. This receptor carries the CDR3 CASRGVGQGNYGYTF. The bases are TGCGCCAGCAGGGGTGTAGGACAGGGGAACTATGGCTACACCTTC.